A selection of T cell receptor beta chains follows, all from one sample in a study of cytomegalovirus exposure and HLA in healthy donors. The data were produced by immunoSEQ multiplex PCR, yet TCRdb's version contains in-frame clones alone and is incomplete. The sample yields 250,000 to 350,000 clones, approximately 90% seen once. The sample was PBMCs. All receptors come from a woman aged 25-40 years in good health and CMV-seropositive. Both conserved end residues are part of each CDR3. D genes are given only for firm matches. Rows may omit the clone size; those that give it use once, few, many or a size class.

clone_size	v_call	j_call	d_call	cdr3_aa	cdr3_nt
.	TRBV27	TRBJ2-1	.	CASSLLRGVSSYNEQFF	TGTGCCAGCAGTTTATTGAGAGGGGTTAGCTCCTACAATGAGCAGTTCTTC
.	TRBV4-3	TRBJ2-7	.	CASSRGAGYEQYF	TGCGCCAGCAGCCGAGGAGCAGGGTACGAGCAGTACTTC
.	TRBV7-8	TRBJ2-2	.	CASRPGVGLNTGELFF	TGTGCCAGCCGCCCAGGGGTGGGATTGAACACCGGGGAGCTGTTTTTT
.	TRBV10-3	TRBJ1-1	.	CAISATSNTEAFF	TGTGCCATCAGTGCCACGTCTAACACTGAAGCTTTCTTT
.	TRBV13	TRBJ1-3	.	CASSLGSINRAGNTIYF	TGTGCCAGCAGCTTAGGCAGTATCAACAGGGCTGGAAACACCATATATTTT
once	TRBV21-1	TRBJ2-7	.	CASSKDRLAGYEQYF	TGTGCCAGCAGCAAAGATAGACTAGCGGGGTACGAGCAGTACTTC
.	TRBV9	TRBJ2-3	TRBD2	CASSVEIAGVGDTQYF	TGTGCCAGCAGCGTAGAGATAGCGGGAGTCGGTGATACGCAGTATTTT
.	TRBV9	TRBJ2-5	.	CASSVDGQGAETQYF	TGTGCCAGCAGCGTAGACGGGCAGGGCGCCGAGACCCAGTACTTC
.	TRBV6-1	TRBJ1-6	.	CASSEDAGAVVVSPLHF	TGTGCCAGCAGTGAAGATGCGGGGGCTGTAGTTGTTTCACCCCTCCACTTT
.	TRBV2	TRBJ2-7	TRBD2	CASSFSGGSSYEQYF	TGTGCCAGCAGTTTCTCGGGAGGGAGCTCCTACGAGCAGTACTTC
.	TRBV14	TRBJ1-6	.	CASSQDALGDFYNSPLHF	TGTGCCAGCAGCCAAGATGCGCTTGGGGATTTCTATAATTCACCCCTCCACTTT
.	TRBV6-5	TRBJ2-7	.	CASSYSKGYEQYF	TGTGCCAGCAGTTACTCGAAGGGTTACGAGCAGTACTTC
.	TRBV7-3	TRBJ2-3	TRBD2	CASSLIGGGTDTQYF	TGTGCCAGCAGCTTAATCGGCGGGGGAACAGATACGCAGTATTTT
.	TRBV6-1	TRBJ2-7	TRBD2	CASSEVASGGGLYEQYF	TGTGCCAGCAGTGAAGTAGCTAGCGGGGGAGGGCTCTACGAGCAGTACTTC
.	TRBV5-1	TRBJ2-2	.	CASSLGLGTPVTGELFF	TGCGCCAGCAGCTTGGGGCTCGGGACACCCGTCACCGGGGAGCTGTTTTTT
.	TRBV5-6	TRBJ2-7	.	CASSSPGVPGTSYF	TGTGCCAGCAGCTCACCAGGGGTTCCCGGGACTTCGTACTTC
.	TRBV27	TRBJ2-5	TRBD2	CASSLAGAAETQYF	TGTGCCAGCAGTCTAGCGGGAGCGGCAGAGACCCAGTACTTC
.	TRBV7-2	TRBJ1-1	.	CASSPRQAINTEAFF	TGTGCCAGCAGCCCTCGCCAGGCGATTAACACTGAAGCTTTCTTT
.	TRBV6-5	TRBJ2-2	.	CASSALTRELFF	TGTGCCAGCAGTGCGCTTACCCGGGAGCTGTTTTTT